The present TCR beta chain was sequenced within a study of T cell responses to AZD1222 COVID-19 vaccine. Profiling relied on immunoSEQ multiplex PCR, and the TCRdb table lists in-frame clones only, not all of them. Of 100,000 to 150,000 clones listed, 89% are singletons. The CDR3 runs to 12 residues. V dropped 1 base and J dropped 9 bases, with 10 bases sitting between them. From germline, CDR1 is SGHNT and CDR2 YYREEE (reference sequence). The V and J genes are TRBV5-4 and TRBJ1-1, with TRBD1 as a possible D gene (5 bases). This sequence was found in an adult in good health. This sample comprised peripheral blood, obtained on day 0 of AZD1222 vaccination. The CDR3 nucleotides are TGTGCCAGCAGCTTGCCTCAGGGCAAAGCTTTCTTT. Its protein is CASSLPQGKAFF.